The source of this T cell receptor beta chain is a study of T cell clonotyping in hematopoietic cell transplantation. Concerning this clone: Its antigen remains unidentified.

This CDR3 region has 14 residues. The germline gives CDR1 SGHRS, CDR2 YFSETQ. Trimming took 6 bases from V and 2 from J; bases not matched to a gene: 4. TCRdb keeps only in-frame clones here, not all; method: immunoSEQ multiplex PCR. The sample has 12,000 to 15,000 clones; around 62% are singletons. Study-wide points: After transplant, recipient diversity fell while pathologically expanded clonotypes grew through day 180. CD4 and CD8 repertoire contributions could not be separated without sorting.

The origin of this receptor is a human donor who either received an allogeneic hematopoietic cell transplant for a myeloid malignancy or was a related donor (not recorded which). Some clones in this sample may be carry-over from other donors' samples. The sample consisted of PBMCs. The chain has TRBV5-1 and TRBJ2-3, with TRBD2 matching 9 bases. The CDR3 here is CASTREGHTDTQYF. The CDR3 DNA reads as TGCGCCAGCACGCGGGAGGGCCACACAGATACGCAGTATTTT.